This TCR beta chain was sequenced in a study of blood T cell repertoires in COVID-19. Sequencing was performed with immunoSEQ multiplex PCR; in TCRdb, only in-frame clones are kept and a portion is missing. The sample lists approximately 240,000 clones; 75% to 85% were seen once. The germline CDR1 and CDR2 sequences are LNHDA and SQIVND (reference sequence). With 6 bases removed from V and 5 bases from J, the gap between germline ends came to 13 bases. The CDR3 runs to 13 residues. The clonotype was recovered from a woman in her thirties with COVID-19, enrolled during active disease. The sample consisted of peripheral blood. The V call is TRBV19, the J call TRBJ1-1; D is undetermined. The CDR3 region is CASRNSALTEAFF. DNA for the CDR3: TGTGCCAGTAGAAACAGTGCCCTTACTGAAGCTTTCTTT.